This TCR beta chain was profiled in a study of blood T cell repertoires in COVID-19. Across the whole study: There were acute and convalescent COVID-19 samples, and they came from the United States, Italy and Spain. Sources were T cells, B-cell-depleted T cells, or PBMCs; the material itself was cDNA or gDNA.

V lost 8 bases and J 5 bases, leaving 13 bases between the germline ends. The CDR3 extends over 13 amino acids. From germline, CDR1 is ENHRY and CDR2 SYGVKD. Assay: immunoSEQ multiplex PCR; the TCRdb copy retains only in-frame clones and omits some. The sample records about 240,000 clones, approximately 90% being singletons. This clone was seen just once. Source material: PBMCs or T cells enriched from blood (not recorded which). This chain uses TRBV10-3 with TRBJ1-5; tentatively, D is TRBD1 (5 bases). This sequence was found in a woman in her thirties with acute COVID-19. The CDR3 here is CAIATRAYQPQHF. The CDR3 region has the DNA TGTGCCATCGCCACCAGGGCCTATCAGCCCCAGCATTTT.